This paragraph covers one T cell receptor (beta chain) sequence. Its antigen is still unknown. The sort gate was single viable CD3+CD4+CD8-CD45RO+ cells for memory CD4+ T cells. These data come from a study of memory CD4+ T cells and cytomegalovirus serostatus. Study-wide results and caveats: 67 of 164 known CMV-associated TCRbeta sequences appeared in CD4+ memory.

This CDR3 spans 15 amino acids. CDR1 is SGHTA and CDR2 is FQGNSA in the germline V gene. V dropped 2 bases and J dropped 6 bases, with 17 bases sitting between them. Original data processing: Out-of-frame sequences were removed, leaving roughly 2,200,000 distinct TCRbeta sequences. Libraries were prepared by immunoSEQ multiplex PCR; TCRdb keeps only in-frame clonotypes and omits some of them. The D gene and trimming were derived from the DNA, and the V and J assignments and clone size from that table. The sample holds around 88,000 clones, approximately 80% seen once. Sequenced: memory CD4+ T cells from blood. The receptor was isolated from an adult in good health and CMV-seropositive. J is TRBJ2-7 and V is TRBV7-2; D is undetermined. The CDR3 DNA reads TGTGCCAGCAGCTTAATGTCGTTGACGCCGGGCGAGCAGTACTTC. Its translation: CASSLMSLTPGEQYF.